This T cell receptor beta chain was documented in a study of CD8+ T cells in alopecia areata (dated by TCRdb to the late 2010s). Concerning the study at large: The treated patients, all with moderate-to-severe alopecia areata, were enrolled in an open-label pilot trial of oral tofacitinib given at 5 to 10 mg twice daily. Tofacitinib-treated patients had biopsies at baseline and at 4 and 24 weeks of treatment, with a later scalp biopsy in several patients. Scalp tissue and sorted CD4+ and CD8+ peripheral blood T cells from patchy and totalis/universalis alopecia areata patients and from healthy controls were covered by human TCRbeta sequencing. TCRbeta CDR3 regions were amplified by immunoSEQ multiplex PCR with 35 Vbeta forward and 13 Jbeta reverse primers. Clonality in the scalp was compared among normal scalp (n=4), patchy alopecia areata scalp (n=8), and alopecia totalis/universalis scalp (n=8). Patients received tofacitinib for 6 to 18 months and were then followed off drug for 6 months to check for delayed response and recurrence. RNA was obtained with the PAXgene miRNA kit for fixed scalp, the miRNeasy kit for PBMCs, and the RNeasy kit for mouse skin. High-throughput TCRbeta sequencing was used to examine T cell clonal expansion in alopecia areata in both the C3H/HeJ mouse model and human patients. In treated patients, disease severity was measured using the SALT score, which gives the percentage of scalp surface area affected. Study-wide findings and limitations: Lesional scalp, especially in alopecia totalis/universalis, showed higher clonality and more expanded CD8+ clones than normal scalp, suggesting antigenic drive. Many expanded lesional clones persisted in scalp and blood during tofacitinib treatment, which may partly explain relapse after stopping treatment. Because the treated cohort was small and had only one nonresponder, larger studies are needed to examine links between baseline CD8+ expansion and response. Compared with mice, TCR sequences shared between patients were less clear, possibly partly because of HLA diversity across the patient population. Tofacitinib significantly decreased scalp clonality and the number of expanded CD8+ clones among the top 100 scalp clones. Unlike mouse skin, where gammadelta T cells dominate, normal human skin contains resident alphabeta T cells that get sequenced too, which complicates analysis of the scalp TCR repertoire.

Explained via the paper, the time point label denotes: around 4 weeks on oral tofacitinib. Sample treatment or condition, as interpreted from the label and publication: oral pan-JAK inhibitor, 5-10 mg twice daily. Lesional scalp punch biopsies and peripheral blood were obtained from alopecia areata patients. PBMCs were isolated by density centrifugation and stained for CD3, CD4 and CD8, and CD4+ and CD8+ T cells were sorted on a FACSAria. For CDR1 and CDR2, the germline V gene (reference sequence) lists LNHNV and YYDKDF. Trimmed from V: 4 bases; trimmed from J: 5 bases; junction bases lacking a gene match: 23. The CDR3 covers 20 residues, taking in both the cysteine and the phenylalanine. CDR3 DNA only is kept here, 60 bases in frame from base 1. Library preparation was by the immunoSEQ multiplex PCR assay. RNA was extracted from all samples and reverse transcribed into cDNA, which served as template for TCR sequencing. SuperScript III was used to make first-strand cDNA, primed with a 2:1 mix of oligo-dT and random hexamers. Amplification bias was assessed with a synthetic immune receptor repertoire, and residual bias was removed computationally. Regarding the original processing steps: Raw reads were preprocessed for error removal, and CDR3 was defined according to IMGT conventions as running from the conserved cysteine to phenylalanine. To get clonality, Shannon entropy was normalized by log2 of the number of productive unique TCRs and the result was subtracted from 1. CD4 or CD8 identity of scalp clones was inferred by cross-referencing scalp TCRbeta sequences with sorted blood CD4 and CD8 repertoires. TCRdb carries this immuneACCESS record with in-frame sequences only. Its versions omit some clonotypes, under half of them owing to an unresolved V gene in the studies checked, with the rest unexplained. V and J calls and clone size are as listed in that table; D and trimming were resolved from the DNA. In this sample the table shows about 190,000 clones, around 60% of which occur a single time. The top ten hold roughly 0.7% of the sample.

As concerns this clone: Its antigen is unknown. No per-base quality is available; no much larger clone lies one base away.

The sample in question was CD4+ T cells sorted from blood, obtained at week 4, from a patient treated with tofacitinib. The sequence was collected from a human donor with alopecia areata. The chain links TRBV15 with TRBJ1-5; 7 bases in between match TRBD1. The CDR3 is CATSTPWDSLVLVSDQPQHF. The DNA is TGTGCCACCAGCACTCCTTGGGACAGCCTGGTGCTGGTGAGTGATCAGCCCCAGCATTTT.